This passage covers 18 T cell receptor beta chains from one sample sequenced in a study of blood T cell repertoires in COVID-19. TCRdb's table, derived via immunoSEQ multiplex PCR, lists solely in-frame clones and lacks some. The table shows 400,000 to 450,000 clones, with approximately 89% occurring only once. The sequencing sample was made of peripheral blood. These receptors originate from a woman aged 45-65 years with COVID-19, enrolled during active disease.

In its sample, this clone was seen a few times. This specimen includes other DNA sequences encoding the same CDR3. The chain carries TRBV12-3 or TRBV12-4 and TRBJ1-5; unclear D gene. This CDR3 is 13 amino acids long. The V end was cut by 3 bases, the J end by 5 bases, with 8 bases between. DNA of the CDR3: TGTGCCAGCAGTTTGAGAAGTTATCAGCCCCAGCATTTT. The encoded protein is CASSLRSYQPQHF.

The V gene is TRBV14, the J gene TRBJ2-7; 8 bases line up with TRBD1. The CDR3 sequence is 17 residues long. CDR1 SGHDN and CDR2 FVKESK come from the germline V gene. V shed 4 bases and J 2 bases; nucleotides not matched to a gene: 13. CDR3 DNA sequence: TGTGCCAGCAGCCTCGGGACGGACAGGGCCAGGCCCTACGAGCAGTACTTC. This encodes CASSLGTDRARPYEQYF.

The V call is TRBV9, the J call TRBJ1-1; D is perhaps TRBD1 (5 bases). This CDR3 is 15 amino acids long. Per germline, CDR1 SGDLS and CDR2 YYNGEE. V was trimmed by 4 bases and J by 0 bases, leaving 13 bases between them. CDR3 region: CASSSGVSMNTEAFF. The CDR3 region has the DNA TGTGCCAGCAGCTCGGGGGTGAGCATGAACACTGAAGCTTTCTTT.

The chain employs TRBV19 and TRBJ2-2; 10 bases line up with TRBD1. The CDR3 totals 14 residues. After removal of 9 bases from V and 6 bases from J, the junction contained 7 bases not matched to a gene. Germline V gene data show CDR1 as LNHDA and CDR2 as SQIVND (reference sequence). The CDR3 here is CASGGTGDSGELFF. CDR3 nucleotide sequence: TGTGCCAGCGGAGGGACAGGGGATTCCGGGGAGCTGTTTTTT.

This CDR3 reads CASSPRGRGGNQPQHF. The CDR3 DNA follows: TGTGCCAGTAGCCCCCGGGGGAGGGGTGGCAATCAGCCCCAGCATTTT. The chain recombines TRBV19 with TRBJ1-5; D possibly corresponds to TRBD1 (5 bases). This CDR3 contains 16 residues. Germline CDR1 and CDR2: LNHDA and SQIVND (reference sequence). V was shortened by 6 bases and J by 2 bases, with 17 bases between the two germline ends. The full variable domain, its missing parts supplied by reference TRBV19 and TRBJ1-5, is DGGITQSPKYLFRKEGQNVTLSCEQNLNHDAMYWYRQDPGQGLRLIYYSQIVNDFQKGDIAEGYSVSREKKESFPLTVTSAQKNPTAFYLCASSPRGRGGNQPQHFGDGTRLSIL.

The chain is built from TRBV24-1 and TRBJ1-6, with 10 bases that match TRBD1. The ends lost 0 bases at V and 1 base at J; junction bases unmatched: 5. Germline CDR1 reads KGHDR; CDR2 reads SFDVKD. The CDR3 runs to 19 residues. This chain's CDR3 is CATSDLGTGERSYNSPLHF. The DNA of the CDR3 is TGTGCCACCAGTGATTTGGGGACAGGGGAAAGGTCCTATAATTCACCCCTCCACTTT.

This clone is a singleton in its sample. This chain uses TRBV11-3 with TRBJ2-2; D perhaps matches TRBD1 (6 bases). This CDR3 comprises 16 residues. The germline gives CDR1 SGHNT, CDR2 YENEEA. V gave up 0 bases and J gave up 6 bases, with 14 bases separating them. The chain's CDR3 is CASSLDGGAESGELFF. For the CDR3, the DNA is TGTGCCAGCAGCTTAGATGGGGGCGCGGAATCCGGGGAGCTGTTTTTT.

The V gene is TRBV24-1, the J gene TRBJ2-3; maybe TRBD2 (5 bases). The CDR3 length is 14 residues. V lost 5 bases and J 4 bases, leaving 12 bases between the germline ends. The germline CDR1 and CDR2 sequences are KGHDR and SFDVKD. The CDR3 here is CATSVGGDADTQYF. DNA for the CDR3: TGTGCCACCAGTGTCGGAGGAGATGCAGATACGCAGTATTTT.

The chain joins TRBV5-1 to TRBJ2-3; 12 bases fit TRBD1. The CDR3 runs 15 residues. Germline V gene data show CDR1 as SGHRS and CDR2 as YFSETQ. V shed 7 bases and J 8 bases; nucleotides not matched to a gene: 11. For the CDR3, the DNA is TGCGCCAGCGCCACCGGGACAGGGGGCGTAACTACGCAGTATTTT. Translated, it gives CASATGTGGVTTQYF.

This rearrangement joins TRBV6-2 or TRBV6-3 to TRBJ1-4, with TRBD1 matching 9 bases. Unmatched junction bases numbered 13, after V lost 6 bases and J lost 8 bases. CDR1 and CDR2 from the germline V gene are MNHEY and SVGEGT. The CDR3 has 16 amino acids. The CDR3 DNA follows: TGTGCCAGCAGCCACCCGGGACAGGGAGGAGGGGAAAAACTGTTTTTT. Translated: CASSHPGQGGGEKLFF.

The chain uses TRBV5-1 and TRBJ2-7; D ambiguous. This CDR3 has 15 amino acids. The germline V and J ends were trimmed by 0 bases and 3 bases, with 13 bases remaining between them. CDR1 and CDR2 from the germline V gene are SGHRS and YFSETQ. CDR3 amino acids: CASSLESRQNYEQYF. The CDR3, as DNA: TGCGCCAGCAGCTTGGAGAGCAGGCAGAACTACGAGCAGTACTTC.

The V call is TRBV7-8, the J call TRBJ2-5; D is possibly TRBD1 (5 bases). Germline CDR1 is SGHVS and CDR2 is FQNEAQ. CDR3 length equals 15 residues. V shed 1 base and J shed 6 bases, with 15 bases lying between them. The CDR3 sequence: CASSLEWGQRQTQYF. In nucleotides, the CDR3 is TGTGCCAGCAGCTTAGAGTGGGGCCAAAGGCAGACCCAGTACTTC.

The CDR3 DNA reads TGCAGCGTTCAGGGGACGGGTAATCAGCCCCAGCATTTT. This translates into CSVQGTGNQPQHF. The V and J genes are TRBV29-1 and TRBJ1-5, with D maybe TRBD1 (6 bases). CDR3 length: 13 residues. Germline values: CDR1 SQVTM, CDR2 ANQGSEA. V was clipped by 5 bases and J by 4 bases, with 12 bases between them.

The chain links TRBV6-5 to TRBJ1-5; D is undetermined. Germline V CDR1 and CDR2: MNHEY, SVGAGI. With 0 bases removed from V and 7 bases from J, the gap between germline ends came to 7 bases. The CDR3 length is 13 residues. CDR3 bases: TGTGCCAGCAGTTACTCGAGGGCCCAGCCCCAGCATTTT. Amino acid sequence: CASSYSRAQPQHF.

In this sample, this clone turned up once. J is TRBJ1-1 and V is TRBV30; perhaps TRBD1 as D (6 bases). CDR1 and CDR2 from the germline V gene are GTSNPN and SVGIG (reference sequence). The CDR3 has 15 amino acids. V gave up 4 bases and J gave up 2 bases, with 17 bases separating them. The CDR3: CAWKGGAYLNTEAFF. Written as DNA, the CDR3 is TGTGCCTGGAAAGGGGGGGCATACTTAAACACTGAAGCTTTCTTT.

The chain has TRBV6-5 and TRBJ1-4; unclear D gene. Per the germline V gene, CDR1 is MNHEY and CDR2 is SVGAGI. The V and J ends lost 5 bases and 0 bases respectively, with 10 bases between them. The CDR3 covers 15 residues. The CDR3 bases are TGTGCCAGCAGTCTCTCGGGAGCAACTAATGAAAAACTGTTTTTT. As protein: CASSLSGATNEKLFF.

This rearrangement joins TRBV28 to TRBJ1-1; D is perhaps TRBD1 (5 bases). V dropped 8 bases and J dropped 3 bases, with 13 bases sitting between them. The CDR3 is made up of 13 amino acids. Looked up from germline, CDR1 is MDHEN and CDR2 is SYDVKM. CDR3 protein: CASGDLGDTEAFF. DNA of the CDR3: TGTGCCAGCGGAGACCTAGGGGACACTGAAGCTTTCTTT.

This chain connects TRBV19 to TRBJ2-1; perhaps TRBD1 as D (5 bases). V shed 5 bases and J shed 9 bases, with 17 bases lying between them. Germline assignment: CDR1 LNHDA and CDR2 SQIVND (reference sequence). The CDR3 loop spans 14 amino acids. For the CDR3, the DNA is TGTGCCAGTAGTCCCAGGGCAGGCCCCGGTGAGCAGTTCTTC. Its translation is CASSPRAGPGEQFF.